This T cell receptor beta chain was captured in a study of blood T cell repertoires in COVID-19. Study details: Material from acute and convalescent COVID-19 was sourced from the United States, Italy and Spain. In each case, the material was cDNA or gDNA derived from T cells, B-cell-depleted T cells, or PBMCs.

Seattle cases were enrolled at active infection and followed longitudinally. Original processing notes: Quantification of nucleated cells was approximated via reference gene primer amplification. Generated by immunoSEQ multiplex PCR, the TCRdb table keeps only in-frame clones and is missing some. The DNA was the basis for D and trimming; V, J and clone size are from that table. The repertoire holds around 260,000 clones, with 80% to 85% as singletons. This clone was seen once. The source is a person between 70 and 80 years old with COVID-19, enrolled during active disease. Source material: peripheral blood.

CDR3 in amino acids: CASSQVPGSEQYF. The DNA for the CDR3 is TGTGCCAGCAGCCAAGTCCCGGGAAGCGAGCAGTACTTC. The chain recombines TRBV14 with TRBJ2-7; TRBD2 is a possible D gene (5 bases). The CDR3 is 13 amino acids. Germline loops: CDR1 SGHDN, CDR2 FVKESK. V lost 1 base, J lost 6 bases, and 10 bases lay in between. Full variable domain (rest looked up from reference TRBV14 and TRBJ2-7): EAGVTQFPSHSVIEKGQTVTLRCDPISGHDNLYWYRRVMGKEIKFLLHFVKESKQDESGMPNNRFLAERTGGTYSTLKVQPAELEDSGVYFCASSQVPGSEQYFGPGTRLTVT.